This TCR beta chain is drawn from a study of blood T cell repertoires in COVID-19. Germline CDR1 MNHEY, CDR2 SVGAGI. The V segment lost 11 bases and the J segment 1 base; nucleotides outside the gene matches: 11. The CDR3 sequence is 14 residues long. The repertoire was sequenced with immunoSEQ multiplex PCR; TCRdb's copy has only in-frame clones and lacks some. The table includes roughly 100,000 clones, approximately 91% detected once. This chain connects TRBV6-5 to TRBJ2-7, with 7 bases that match TRBD2. Sequencing input: peripheral blood. The receptor was derived from a man aged 50 to 60 with acute or convalescent COVID-19. The CDR3 loop reads CAASAGVRSYEQYF. The CDR3 nucleotides are TGTGCCGCTTCGGCGGGGGTTCGGTCCTACGAGCAGTACTTC.